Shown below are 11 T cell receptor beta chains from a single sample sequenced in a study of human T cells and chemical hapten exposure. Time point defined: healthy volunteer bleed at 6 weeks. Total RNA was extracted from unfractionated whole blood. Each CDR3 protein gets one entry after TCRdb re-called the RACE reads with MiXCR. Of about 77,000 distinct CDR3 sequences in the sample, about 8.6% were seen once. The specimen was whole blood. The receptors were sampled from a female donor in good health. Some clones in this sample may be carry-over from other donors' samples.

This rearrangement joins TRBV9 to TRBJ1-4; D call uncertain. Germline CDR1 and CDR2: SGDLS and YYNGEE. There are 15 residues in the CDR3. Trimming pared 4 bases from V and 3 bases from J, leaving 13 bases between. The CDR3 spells CASSPTVDPNEKLFF. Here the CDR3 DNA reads TGTGCCAGCAGCCCAACAGTGGACCCTAATGAAAAACTGTTTTTT.

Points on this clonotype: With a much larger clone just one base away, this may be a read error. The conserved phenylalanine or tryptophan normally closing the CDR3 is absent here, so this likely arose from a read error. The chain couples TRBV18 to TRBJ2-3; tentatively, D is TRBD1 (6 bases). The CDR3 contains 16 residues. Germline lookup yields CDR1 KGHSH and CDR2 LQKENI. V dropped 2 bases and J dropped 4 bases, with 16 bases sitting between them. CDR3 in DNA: TGTGCCAGCTCACCATACAGGGCAGGGGCGGCAGATACGCAGTATTTA. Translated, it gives CASSPYRAGAADTQYL.

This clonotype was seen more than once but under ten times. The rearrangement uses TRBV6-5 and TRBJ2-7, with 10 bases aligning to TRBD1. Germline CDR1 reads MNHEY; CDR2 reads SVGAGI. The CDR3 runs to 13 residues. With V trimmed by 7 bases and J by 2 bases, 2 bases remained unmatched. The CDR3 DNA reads TGTGCCAGCACCGGGACAGGGGCCTACGAGCAGTACTTC. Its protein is CASTGTGAYEQYF.

CDR3 nucleotides: TGCAGTGCTAGAGATTCCCAGGATCCTAATGAAAAACTGTTTTTT. It translates to CSARDSQDPNEKLFF. V and J are TRBV20-1 and TRBJ1-4; D is undetermined. Germline V lookup: CDR1 DFQATT, CDR2 SNEGSKA (reference sequence). The CDR3 consists of 15 residues. Trimming took off 0 bases at V and 3 bases at J, with 11 bases between the two ends.

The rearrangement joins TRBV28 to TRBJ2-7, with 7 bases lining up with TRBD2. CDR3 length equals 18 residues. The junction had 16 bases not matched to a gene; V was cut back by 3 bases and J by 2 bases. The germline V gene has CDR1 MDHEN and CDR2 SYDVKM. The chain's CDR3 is CASSFTLAGDLLAYEQYF. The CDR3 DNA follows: TGTGCCAGCAGTTTCACCCTCGCGGGGGACCTTCTCGCCTACGAGCAGTACTTC.

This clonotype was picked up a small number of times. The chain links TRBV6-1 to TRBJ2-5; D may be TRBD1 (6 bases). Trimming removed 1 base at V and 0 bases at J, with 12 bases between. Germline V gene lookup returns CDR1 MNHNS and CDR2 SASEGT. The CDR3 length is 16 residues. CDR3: CASSEVTGWYQETQYF. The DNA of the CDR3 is TGTGCCAGCAGTGAAGTCACAGGGTGGTACCAAGAGACCCAGTACTTC.

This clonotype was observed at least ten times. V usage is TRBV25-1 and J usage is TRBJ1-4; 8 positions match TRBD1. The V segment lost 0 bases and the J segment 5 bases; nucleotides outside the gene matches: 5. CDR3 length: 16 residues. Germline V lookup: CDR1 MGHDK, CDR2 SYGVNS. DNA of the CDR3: TGTGCCAGCAGTGAATATAGGACAGGGCCGAATGAAAAACTGTTTTTT. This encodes CASSEYRTGPNEKLFF.

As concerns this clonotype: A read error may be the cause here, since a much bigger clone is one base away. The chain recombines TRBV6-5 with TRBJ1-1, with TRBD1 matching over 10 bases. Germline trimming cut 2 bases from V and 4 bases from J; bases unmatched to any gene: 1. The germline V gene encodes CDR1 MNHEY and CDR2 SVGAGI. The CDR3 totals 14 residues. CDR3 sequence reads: CASSYRDRGTEAFF. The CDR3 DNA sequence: TGTGCCAGCAGTTACCGGGACAGGGGCACTGAAGCTTTCTTT.

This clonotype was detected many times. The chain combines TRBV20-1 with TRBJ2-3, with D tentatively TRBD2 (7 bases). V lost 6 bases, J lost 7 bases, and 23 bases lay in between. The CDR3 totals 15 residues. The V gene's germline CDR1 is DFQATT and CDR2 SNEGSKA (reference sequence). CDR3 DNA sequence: TGCAGTGCCCGCTTTGCTGGGGGGGGGCCATATACGCAGTATTTT. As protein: CSARFAGGGPYTQYF.

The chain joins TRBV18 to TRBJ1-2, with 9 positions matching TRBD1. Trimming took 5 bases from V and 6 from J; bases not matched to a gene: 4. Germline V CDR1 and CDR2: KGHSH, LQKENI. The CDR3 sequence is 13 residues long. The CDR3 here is CASSGTGLDGYTF. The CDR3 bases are TGTGCCAGCTCAGGGACAGGGCTGGATGGCTACACCTTC. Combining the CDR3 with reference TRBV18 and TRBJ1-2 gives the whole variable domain NAGVMQNPRHLVRRRGQEARLRCSPMKGHSHVYWYRQLPEEGLKFMVYLQKENIIDESGMPKERFSAEFPKEGPSILRIQQVVRGDSAAYFCASSGTGLDGYTFGSGTRLTVV.

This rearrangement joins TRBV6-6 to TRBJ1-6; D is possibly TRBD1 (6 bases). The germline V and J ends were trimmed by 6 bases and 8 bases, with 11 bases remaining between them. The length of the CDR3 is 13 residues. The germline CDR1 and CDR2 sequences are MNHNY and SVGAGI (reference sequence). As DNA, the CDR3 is TGTGCCAGCAGGGTACAGGGAGATTCACCCCTCCACTTT. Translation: CASRVQGDSPLHF.